This T cell receptor beta chain is drawn from a study of cytomegalovirus exposure and HLA in healthy donors. General study points: Most TCR sequences were seen very rarely across donors, but some public TCRs occurred in many. Confirmation in vitro established that a few CMV-associated chains were specific for CMV antigens. The authors listed some 160 TCR beta chains as cytomegalovirus-associated.

Of note for this clone: Its antigen is unidentified.

A multiplex PCR was run with 60 Vbeta primers and 13 Jbeta primers. The table came from immunoSEQ multiplex PCR; TCRdb's copy has only in-frame clones and leaves some out. The sample shows 150,000 to 200,000 clones, 77% of them seen only once. Germline values: CDR1 MNHEY, CDR2 SVGAGI. V lost 7 bases to trimming and J lost 4 bases, with 19 bases between them. The CDR3 length is 15 residues. Sampled while nominally healthy, donors likely had unrecorded immune exposures. This clonotype was obtained from a woman in her thirties or forties in good health and CMV-seropositive. The rearrangement uses TRBV6-5 and TRBJ1-1; no clear D. Sequencing used PBMCs. The CDR3 DNA is TGTGCCAGCACCCCCAATTGGGGAGTGGGCACTGAAGCTTTCTTT. It codes for CASTPNWGVGTEAFF.